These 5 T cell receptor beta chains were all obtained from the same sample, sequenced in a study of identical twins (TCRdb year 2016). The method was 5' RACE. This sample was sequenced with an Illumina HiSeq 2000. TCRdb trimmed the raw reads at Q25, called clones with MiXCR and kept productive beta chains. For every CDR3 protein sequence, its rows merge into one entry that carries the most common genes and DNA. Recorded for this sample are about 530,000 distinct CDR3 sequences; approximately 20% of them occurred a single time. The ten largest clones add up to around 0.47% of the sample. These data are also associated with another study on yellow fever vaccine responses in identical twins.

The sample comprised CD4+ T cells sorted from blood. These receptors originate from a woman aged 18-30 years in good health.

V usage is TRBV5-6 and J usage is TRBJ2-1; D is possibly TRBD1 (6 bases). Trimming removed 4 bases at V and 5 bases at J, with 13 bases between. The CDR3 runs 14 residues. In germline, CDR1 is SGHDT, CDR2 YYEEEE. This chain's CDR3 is CASSRVGANNEQFF. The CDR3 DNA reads TGTGCCAGCAGCCGCGTGGGGGCAAACAATGAGCAGTTCTTC.

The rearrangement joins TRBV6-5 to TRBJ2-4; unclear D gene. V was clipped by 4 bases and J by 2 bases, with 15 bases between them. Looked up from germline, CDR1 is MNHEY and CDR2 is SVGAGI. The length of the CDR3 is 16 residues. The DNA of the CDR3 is TGTGCCAGCAGTTTCCTCTCCCACAGTTCCAAAAACATTCAGTACTTC. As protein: CASSFLSHSSKNIQYF.

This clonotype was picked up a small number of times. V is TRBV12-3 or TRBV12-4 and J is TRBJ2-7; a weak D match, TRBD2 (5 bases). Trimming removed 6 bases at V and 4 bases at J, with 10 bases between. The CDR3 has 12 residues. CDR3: CASSKTGYEQYF. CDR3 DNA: TGTGCCAGCAGCAAAACGGGGTACGAGCAGTACTTC.

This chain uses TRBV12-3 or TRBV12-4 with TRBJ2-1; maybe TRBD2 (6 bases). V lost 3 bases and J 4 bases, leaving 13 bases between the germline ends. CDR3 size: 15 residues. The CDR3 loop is CASSFAAGTYNEQFF. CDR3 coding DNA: TGTGCCAGCAGTTTTGCGGCGGGGACGTACAATGAGCAGTTCTTC.

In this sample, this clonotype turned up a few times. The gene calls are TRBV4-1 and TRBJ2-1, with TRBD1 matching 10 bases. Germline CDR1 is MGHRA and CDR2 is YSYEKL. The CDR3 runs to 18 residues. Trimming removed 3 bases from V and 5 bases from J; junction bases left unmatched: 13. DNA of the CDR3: TGCGCCAGCAGCCAGCAATCTCCCGGTGGGACAGGGGACAATGAGCAGTTCTTC. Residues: CASSQQSPGGTGDNEQFF.